The present T cell receptor (beta chain) was sequenced within a study of cytomegalovirus exposure and HLA in healthy donors. Findings and caveats of the study: Diagnosis of cytomegalovirus status made by the classifier reportedly showed high specificity and sensitivity. A list of approximately 150 TCR beta chains associated with cytomegalovirus was given.

Worth noting for this clone: What it binds is unknown.

While the first cohort had 700 or so subjects, the donors belonged to the separate validation cohort of roughly 120 subjects. TCRdb's table, derived via immunoSEQ multiplex PCR, lists solely in-frame clones and lacks some. The sample lists about 140,000 clones; around four fifths were seen once. The CDR3 is 13 amino acids. The germline V gene has CDR1 SGHTA and CDR2 FQGNSA. Trimming took off 8 bases at V and 1 base at J, with 11 bases between the two ends. The chain joins TRBV7-2 to TRBJ2-5, with D possibly TRBD2 on 5 matching bases. This TCR was sampled from a man in his thirties or forties in good health and CMV-seropositive. Sequenced input: PBMCs. CDR3 in amino acids: CASAAALQETQYF. The CDR3, as DNA: TGTGCCAGCGCAGCGGCGCTCCAAGAGACCCAGTACTTC.